The clone carrying this T cell receptor beta chain was seen more than once but under ten times. Its specificity is not known. The source of the sample is a study of cytotoxic CD8 clonotypes in ibrutinib-treated CLL. Overall study: Partial responses numbered some 25 and complete responses 2; after a median approximately 70 months, 14 stayed remitted and about twelve progressed. Study-level findings and limits: Before falling back toward baseline at progression, clonality had risen at the time of ibrutinib response.

Profiled with immunoSEQ multiplex PCR; TCRdb holds only in-frame clones, not every one. Counted here are 20,000 to 30,000 clones, 60% to 80% occurring once; the ten biggest clones make up just over 50%. CDR1 and CDR2 (germline): SGHRS, YFSETQ. The CDR3 runs 14 residues. V gave up 4 bases and J gave up 4 bases, with 12 bases separating them. The source was PBMCs, collected at disease progression, from a patient treated with ibrutinib. The receptor was derived from a human donor with chronic lymphocytic leukemia. The V gene is TRBV5-1, the J gene TRBJ2-1, with D perhaps matching TRBD2 (6 bases). The CDR3 region is CASSPGDSYNEQFF. CDR3 in DNA: TGCGCCAGCAGCCCGGGGGACTCATACAATGAGCAGTTCTTC.